Below are 24 T cell receptor beta chains sequenced from a single sample in a study of response to subunit inactivated influenza vaccine. Using its own MiXCR run on the RT-PCR reads, TCRdb lists one record per CDR3 protein. Of 500,000 to 550,000 distinct CDR3 sequences in the sample, approximately 20% were seen once. These data also formed part of another study, on T cells expressing NK-cell markers. This second study notes: Generation of TCR beta cDNA was performed by 5'RACE template switching incorporating UMIs.

This sample comprised CD4+ T cells sorted from PBMCs, obtained 11 to 12 days after vaccination. The receptors come from a man aged 45-65 years who received an inactivated influenza vaccine.

J is TRBJ2-7 and V is TRBV28; unclear D gene. V was pared by 6 bases and J by 4 bases, with 13 bases between. The CDR3 length is 13 residues. Germline-derived CDR1 and CDR2 are MDHEN and SYDVKM. The CDR3 protein is CASSLGSWYEQYF. DNA for the CDR3: TGTGCCAGCAGCCTAGGGTCCTGGTACGAGCAGTACTTC.

The CDR3 DNA is TGTGCCATCAGTGACAGGGGGGACACTGAAGCTTTCTTT. Its translation: CAISDRGDTEAFF. This chain joins TRBV10-3 and TRBJ1-1; the match to TRBD1 covers 7 bases. The CDR3 runs 13 residues. The germline CDR1 and CDR2 sequences are ENHRY and SYGVKD. V trimming: 3 bases; J trimming: 3 bases; junction bases outside the gene matches: 1.

This clonotype was found a few times. The V gene is TRBV27, the J gene TRBJ2-1, with 9 positions matching TRBD2. Germline lookup yields CDR1 MNHEY and CDR2 SMNVEV (reference sequence). The CDR3 covers 16 residues. V lost 4 bases to trimming and J lost 5 bases; unmatched junction nucleotides: 9. The CDR3 reads CASSYIAGGDNNEQFF. The CDR3 DNA follows: TGTGCCAGCAGTTATATCGCGGGGGGGGACAACAATGAGCAGTTCTTC.

This clonotype was counted a few times. The genes are TRBV5-1 and TRBJ2-4; D is ambiguous. The CDR3 is 14 amino acids. V lost 0 bases to trimming and J lost 4 bases, with 8 bases between them. Germline V gene sequence: CDR1 SGHRS, CDR2 YFSETQ. For the CDR3, the DNA is TGCGCCAGCAGCTTGGACGGAGCTAAAAACATTCAGTACTTC. As protein: CASSLDGAKNIQYF.

This clonotype has only a few counts. The chain employs TRBV4-3 and TRBJ2-1; tentative D call: TRBD2 (6 bases). The CDR3 length is 16 residues. Trimming cost V 0 bases and J 0 bases, with 9 bases left between them. From germline, CDR1 is LGHNA and CDR2 YSLEER. The CDR3 DNA follows: TGCGCCAGCAGCCAAGATTACGGGAGCTCCTACAATGAGCAGTTCTTC. This sequence encodes CASSQDYGSSYNEQFF.

The chain joins TRBV24-1 to TRBJ1-5; D might be TRBD1 (6 bases). This CDR3 comprises 14 residues. V dropped 9 bases and J dropped 4 bases, with 15 bases sitting between them. CDR1 is KGHDR and CDR2 is SFDVKD in the germline V gene. This chain's CDR3 is CATPGQPPNQPQHF. The CDR3 DNA reads as TGTGCCACCCCAGGACAGCCACCTAATCAGCCCCAGCATTTT.

This chain uses TRBV29-1 with TRBJ1-1; D is possibly TRBD1 (5 bases). This CDR3 contains 13 residues. Trimming removed 4 bases at V and 3 bases at J, with 12 bases between. Per germline, CDR1 SQVTM and CDR2 ANQGSEA. Here the CDR3 reads CSVGDQGYTEAFF. In DNA form, the CDR3 reads TGCAGCGTTGGTGACCAGGGTTACACTGAAGCTTTCTTT.

CDR3 bases: TGTGCCAGCTCACGCACGACAGGGACCTCCTACGAGCAGTACTTC. This codes for CASSRTTGTSYEQYF. The chain has TRBV18 and TRBJ2-7; 7 nucleotides line up with TRBD1. Germline trimming cut 4 bases from V and 0 bases from J; bases unmatched to any gene: 6. CDR1 and CDR2 from the germline V gene are KGHSH and LQKENI. The CDR3 covers 15 residues.

The genes are TRBV30 and TRBJ2-3; 9 bases map to TRBD2. Germline V gene sequence: CDR1 GTSNPN, CDR2 SVGIG (reference sequence). This CDR3 spans 13 amino acids. Trimming cost V 2 bases and J 5 bases; bases outside gene matches: 2. CDR3 residues: CAWSSSGIDTQYF. The CDR3 DNA reads TGTGCCTGGAGTTCTAGCGGGATAGATACGCAGTATTTT.

The chain is built from TRBV27 and TRBJ1-5; D is unresolved. V was trimmed by 3 bases and J by 7 bases, leaving 10 bases between them. Germline-derived CDR1 and CDR2 are MNHEY and SMNVEV (reference sequence). This CDR3 is built from 13 residues. Written as DNA, the CDR3 is TGTGCCAGCAGTTTGAGTCGGGCACAGCCCCAGCATTTT. Translation gives CASSLSRAQPQHF.

V gene TRBV20-1 combines with J gene TRBJ2-3; TRBD2 agrees at 8 bases. The CDR3 runs 16 residues. CDR1 is DFQATT, CDR2 SNEGSKA, per germline (reference sequence). The V and J ends lost 3 bases and 0 bases, in that order; junction bases with no gene match: 8. The CDR3 region is CSASGREDFSTDTQYF. CDR3 nucleotide sequence: TGCAGTGCTAGCGGGAGGGAGGACTTTAGCACAGATACGCAGTATTTT.

This clonotype came up a few times. The J gene is TRBJ2-7, the V gene TRBV3-1; 11 bases align to TRBD2. Germline V gene data show CDR1 as LGHDT and CDR2 as YNNKEL (reference sequence). The CDR3 is made up of 16 amino acids. J gave up 3 bases and V 2 bases, and 6 bases lay outside the gene matches. The chain's CDR3 is CASSQPGTSGNYEQYF. Written as DNA, the CDR3 is TGTGCCAGCAGCCAACCAGGGACTAGCGGCAACTACGAGCAGTACTTC.

In its sample, this clonotype was seen a few times. The chain has TRBV15 and TRBJ2-5; D remains unclear. The CDR3 totals 13 residues. Trimming took 6 bases from V and 1 from J, leaving 9 bases between them. CDR1 and CDR2 (germline): LNHNV, YYDKDF (reference sequence). In DNA, the CDR3 is TGTGCCACCAGTATCGACACCCAAGAGACCCAGTACTTC. This encodes CATSIDTQETQYF.

The chain carries TRBV5-6 and TRBJ2-1; TRBD1 is a possible D gene (5 bases). Trimming left V 0 bases short and J 5 bases short, with 15 bases between. The CDR3 runs 16 residues. Germline V lookup: CDR1 SGHDT, CDR2 YYEEEE. Written as DNA, the CDR3 is TGTGCCAGCAGCTTGGTGGGTAATCTAGGGGACAATGAGCAGTTCTTC. It codes for CASSLVGNLGDNEQFF.

This clonotype was detected a few times. This chain uses TRBV6-2 or TRBV6-3 with TRBJ2-1, with 7 bases matching TRBD1. CDR1 MNHEY and CDR2 SVGEGT come from the germline V gene. The CDR3 has 16 amino acids. Trimming cost V 4 bases and J 5 bases; bases outside gene matches: 11. For the CDR3, the DNA is TGTGCCAGCAGTTCCAACGAACAGGGGCGCCACAATGAGCAGTTCTTC. Protein sequence: CASSSNEQGRHNEQFF.

This rearrangement joins TRBV7-9 to TRBJ1-2; D is possibly TRBD1 (6 bases). There are 16 residues in the CDR3. The ends were cut back, 5 bases at V and 3 bases at J, with 19 bases in the middle. CDR1 is SEHNR, CDR2 FQNEAQ, per germline (reference sequence). CDR3 protein: CASSKAGGSLYYGYTF. CDR3 DNA: TGTGCCAGCAGCAAAGCCGGGGGCAGCCTCTACTATGGCTACACCTTC.

This rearrangement joins TRBV24-1 to TRBJ2-7, with D possibly called TRBD1 or TRBD2 (5 bases each). Germline V CDR1 and CDR2: KGHDR, SFDVKD. The CDR3 covers 17 residues. Trimming cost V 4 bases and J 3 bases, with 21 bases left between them. The CDR3 reads CATSEERDRPIYYEQYF. The CDR3 bases are TGTGCCACCAGTGAAGAAAGGGACCGCCCCATATACTACGAGCAGTACTTC.

This clonotype was counted only a few times. This chain links TRBV20-1 with TRBJ1-5; 7 bases are a match to TRBD1. V lost 4 bases, J lost 5 bases, and 2 bases stayed unmatched. Germline assignment: CDR1 DFQATT and CDR2 SNEGSKA (reference sequence). There are 12 residues in the CDR3. CDR3 bases: TGCAGTGCTAAGGGGGCCCATCAGCCCCAGCATTTT. Encoded protein: CSAKGAHQPQHF.

This chain links TRBV20-1 with TRBJ2-7, with TRBD2 identical over 8 bases. CDR3 length equals 14 residues. Germline V CDR1 and CDR2: DFQATT, SNEGSKA (reference sequence). With 0 bases clipped from V and 6 bases from J, the junction kept 7 bases outside the gene matches. The CDR3: CSARETSGVGEQYF. Here the CDR3 DNA reads TGCAGTGCTAGAGAAACTAGCGGTGTAGGCGAGCAGTACTTC.

This clonotype was detected a few times. This sequence joins TRBV20-1 and TRBJ1-5; 12 bases line up with TRBD1. V shed 6 bases and J 0 bases; nucleotides not matched to a gene: 3. The CDR3 covers 15 residues. CDR1 DFQATT and CDR2 SNEGSKA come from the germline V gene (reference sequence). The CDR3 DNA follows: TGCAGTGCGGGACAGGGGGCCGATAGCAATCAGCCCCAGCATTTT. This sequence encodes CSAGQGADSNQPQHF.

This clonotype was seen a handful of times. The chain employs TRBV7-2 and TRBJ1-2; possibly TRBD1 for D (6 bases). The CDR3 is 14 amino acids. CDR1 is SGHTA and CDR2 is FQGNSA in the germline V gene. Trimming shortened V by 2 bases and J by 6 bases, and 13 bases separated the two germline ends. The CDR3 DNA reads as TGTGCCAGCAGCTTATTAGGTCAGGGGAATGGCTACACCTTC. This translates into CASSLLGQGNGYTF.

This clonotype was seen once. In nucleotides, the CDR3 is TGTGCCAGCAGCCGACAGGGGGCTGGGTTCTACGAGCAGTACTTC. Encoded protein: CASSRQGAGFYEQYF. The rearrangement uses TRBV11-3 and TRBJ2-7; TRBD1 matches 10 bases. Unmatched junction bases numbered 7, after V lost 5 bases and J lost 3 bases. Per germline, CDR1 SGHNT and CDR2 YENEEA. This CDR3 contains 15 residues.

The chain has TRBV20-1 and TRBJ2-7; D is unclear. CDR1 and CDR2 (germline): DFQATT, SNEGSKA (reference sequence). The length of the CDR3 is 10 residues. The germline V and J ends were trimmed by 2 bases and 2 bases, with 1 base remaining between them. CDR3 in amino acids: CSARTYEQYF. The DNA of the CDR3 is TGCAGTGCTAGAACCTACGAGCAGTACTTC.

The chain carries TRBV10-3 and TRBJ2-2; 10 bases are a match to TRBD1. This CDR3 spans 15 amino acids. The germline CDR1 and CDR2 sequences are ENHRY and SYGVKD. V lost 6 bases, J lost 3 bases, and 4 bases stayed unmatched. CDR3 protein: CAIRTGQGDTGELFF. CDR3 coding DNA: TGTGCCATCAGAACAGGACAGGGGGACACCGGGGAGCTGTTTTTT.